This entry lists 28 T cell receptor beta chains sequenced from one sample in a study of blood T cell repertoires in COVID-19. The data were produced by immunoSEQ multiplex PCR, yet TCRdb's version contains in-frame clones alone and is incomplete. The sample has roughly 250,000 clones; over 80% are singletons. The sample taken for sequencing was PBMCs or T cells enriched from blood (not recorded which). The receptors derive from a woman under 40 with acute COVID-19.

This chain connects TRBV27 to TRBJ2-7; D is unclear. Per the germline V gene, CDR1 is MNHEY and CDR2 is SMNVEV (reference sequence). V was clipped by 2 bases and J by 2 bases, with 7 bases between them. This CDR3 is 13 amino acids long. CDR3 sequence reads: CASSLDKTYEQYF. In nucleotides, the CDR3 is TGTGCCAGCAGTTTAGACAAAACCTACGAGCAGTACTTC.

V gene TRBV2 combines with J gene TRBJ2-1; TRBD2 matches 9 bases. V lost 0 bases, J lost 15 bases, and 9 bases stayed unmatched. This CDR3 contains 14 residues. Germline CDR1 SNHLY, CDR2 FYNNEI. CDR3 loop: CASSEAWLAGTGFF. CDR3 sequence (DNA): TGTGCCAGCAGTGAAGCTTGGCTAGCGGGGACGGGGTTCTTC.

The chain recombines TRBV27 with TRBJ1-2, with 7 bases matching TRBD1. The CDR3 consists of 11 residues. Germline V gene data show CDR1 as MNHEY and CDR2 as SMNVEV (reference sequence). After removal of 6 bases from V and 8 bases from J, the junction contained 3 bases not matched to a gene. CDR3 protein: CASRTGTGYTF. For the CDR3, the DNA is TGTGCCAGCAGGACAGGGACCGGCTACACCTTC.

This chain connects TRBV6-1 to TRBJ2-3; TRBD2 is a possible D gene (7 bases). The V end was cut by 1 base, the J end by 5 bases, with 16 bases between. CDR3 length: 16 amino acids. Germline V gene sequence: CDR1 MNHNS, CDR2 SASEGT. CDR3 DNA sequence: TGTGCCAGCAGTGAAGAAGATGGCGGGGGCGAAGATACGCAGTATTTT. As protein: CASSEEDGGGEDTQYF.

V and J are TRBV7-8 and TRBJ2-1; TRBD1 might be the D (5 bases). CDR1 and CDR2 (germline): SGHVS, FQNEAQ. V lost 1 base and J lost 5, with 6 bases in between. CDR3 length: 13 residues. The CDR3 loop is CASSLGQNNEQFF. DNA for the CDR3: TGTGCCAGCAGCTTAGGACAGAACAATGAGCAGTTCTTC.

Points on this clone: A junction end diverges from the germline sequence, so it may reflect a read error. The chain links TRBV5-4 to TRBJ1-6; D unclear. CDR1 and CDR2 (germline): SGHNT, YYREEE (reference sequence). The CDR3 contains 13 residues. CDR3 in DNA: TGTGTCAGCAGCTTCGAGGATAATTCACCCCTCCACTTT. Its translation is CVSSFEDNSPLHF.

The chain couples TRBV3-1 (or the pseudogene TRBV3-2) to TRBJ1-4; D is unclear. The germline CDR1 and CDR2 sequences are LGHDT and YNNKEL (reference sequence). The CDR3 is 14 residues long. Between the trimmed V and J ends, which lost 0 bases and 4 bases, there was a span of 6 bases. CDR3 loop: CASSQDRHNEKLFF. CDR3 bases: TGTGCCAGCAGCCAAGACAGGCATAATGAAAAACTGTTTTTT.

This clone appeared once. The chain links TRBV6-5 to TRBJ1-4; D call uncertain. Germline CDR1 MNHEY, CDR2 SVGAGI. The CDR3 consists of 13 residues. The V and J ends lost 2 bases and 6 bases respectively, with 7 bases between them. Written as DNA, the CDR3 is TGTGCCAGCAGTTACCGTAGTGATGAAAAACTGTTTTTT. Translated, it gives CASSYRSDEKLFF.

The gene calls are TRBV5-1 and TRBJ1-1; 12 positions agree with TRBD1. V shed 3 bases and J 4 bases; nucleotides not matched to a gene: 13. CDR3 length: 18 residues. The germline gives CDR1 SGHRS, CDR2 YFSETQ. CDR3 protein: CASSSSGTGGGLVTEAFF. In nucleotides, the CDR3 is TGCGCCAGCAGCTCCTCCGGGACAGGGGGCGGGTTAGTCACTGAAGCTTTCTTT.

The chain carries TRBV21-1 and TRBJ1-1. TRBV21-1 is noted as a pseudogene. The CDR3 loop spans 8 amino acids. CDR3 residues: CASPGAFF. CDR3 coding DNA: TGTGCCAGCCCCGGGGCTTTCTTT.

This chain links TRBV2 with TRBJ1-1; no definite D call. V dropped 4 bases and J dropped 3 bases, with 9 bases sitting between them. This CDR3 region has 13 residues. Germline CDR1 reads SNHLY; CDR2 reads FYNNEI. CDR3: CASSGRRDTEAFF. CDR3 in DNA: TGTGCCAGCAGTGGGCGGAGAGACACTGAAGCTTTCTTT.

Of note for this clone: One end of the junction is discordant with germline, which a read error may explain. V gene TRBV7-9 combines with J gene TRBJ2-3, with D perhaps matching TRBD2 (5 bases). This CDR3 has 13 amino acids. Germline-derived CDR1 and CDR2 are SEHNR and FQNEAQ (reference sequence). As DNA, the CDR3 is TGTGCCAGCACCTTACTAGTCGCAGATACGCAGTATTTT. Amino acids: CASTLLVADTQYF.

The CDR3 protein is CASSPRGQGVRETQYF. For the CDR3, the DNA is TGTGCCAGTAGTCCCCGAGGACAGGGGGTCCGGGAGACCCAGTACTTC. The V call is TRBV19, the J call TRBJ2-5, with TRBD1 identical over 10 bases. V was clipped by 5 bases and J by 5 bases; unmatched bases: 11. The germline V gene encodes CDR1 LNHDA and CDR2 SQIVND (reference sequence). The CDR3 spans 16 residues.

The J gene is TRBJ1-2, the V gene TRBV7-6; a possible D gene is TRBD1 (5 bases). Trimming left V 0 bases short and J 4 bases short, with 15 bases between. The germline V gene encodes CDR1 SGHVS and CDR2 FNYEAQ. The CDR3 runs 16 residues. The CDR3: CASSLASGPLTYGYTF. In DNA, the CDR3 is TGTGCCAGCAGCTTAGCGTCAGGGCCGCTTACCTATGGCTACACCTTC.

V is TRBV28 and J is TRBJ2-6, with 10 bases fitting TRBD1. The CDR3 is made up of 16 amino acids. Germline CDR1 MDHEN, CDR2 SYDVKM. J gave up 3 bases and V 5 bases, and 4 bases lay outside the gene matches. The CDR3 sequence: CASSGTGVGGANVLTF. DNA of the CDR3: TGTGCCAGCAGTGGGACAGGGGTGGGTGGGGCCAACGTCCTGACTTTC.

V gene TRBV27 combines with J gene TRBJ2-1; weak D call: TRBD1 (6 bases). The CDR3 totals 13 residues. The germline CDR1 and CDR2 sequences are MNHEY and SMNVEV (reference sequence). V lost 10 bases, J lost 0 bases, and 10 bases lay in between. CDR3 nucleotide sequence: TGTGCCACCACAGGGAGCTCCTACAATGAGCAGTTCTTC. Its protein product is CATTGSSYNEQFF.

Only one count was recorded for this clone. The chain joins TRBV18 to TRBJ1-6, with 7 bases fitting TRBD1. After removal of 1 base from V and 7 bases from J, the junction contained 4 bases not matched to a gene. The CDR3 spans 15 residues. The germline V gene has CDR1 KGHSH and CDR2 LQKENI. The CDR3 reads CASSPRQGENSPLHF. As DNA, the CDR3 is TGTGCCAGCTCACCACGGCAGGGGGAAAATTCACCCCTCCACTTT.

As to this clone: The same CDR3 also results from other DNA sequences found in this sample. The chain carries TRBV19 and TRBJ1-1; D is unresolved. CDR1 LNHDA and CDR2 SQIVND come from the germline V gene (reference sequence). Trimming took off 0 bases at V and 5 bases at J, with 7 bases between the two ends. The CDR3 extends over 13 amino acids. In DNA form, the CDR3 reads TGTGCCAGTAGTATAGACGGAGAGACTGAAGCTTTCTTT. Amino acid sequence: CASSIDGETEAFF.

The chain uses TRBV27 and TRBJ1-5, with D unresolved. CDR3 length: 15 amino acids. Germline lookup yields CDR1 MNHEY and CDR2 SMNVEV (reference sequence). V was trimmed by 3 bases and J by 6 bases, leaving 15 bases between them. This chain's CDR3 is CASSLTFSLGQPQHF. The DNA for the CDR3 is TGTGCCAGCAGTTTGACATTTTCCCTGGGTCAGCCCCAGCATTTT.

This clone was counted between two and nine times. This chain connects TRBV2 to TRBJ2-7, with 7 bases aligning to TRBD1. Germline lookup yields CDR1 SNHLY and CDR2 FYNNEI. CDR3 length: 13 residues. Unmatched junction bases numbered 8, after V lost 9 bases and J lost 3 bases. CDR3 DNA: TGTGCCAGTTCGACAGGGAACTTCTACGAGCAGTACTTC. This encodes CASSTGNFYEQYF.

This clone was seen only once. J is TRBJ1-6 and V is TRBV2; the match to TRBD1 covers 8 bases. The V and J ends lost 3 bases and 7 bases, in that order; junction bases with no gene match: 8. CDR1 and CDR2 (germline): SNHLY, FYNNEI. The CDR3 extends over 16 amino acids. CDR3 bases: TGTGCCAGCAGTGATAAGGGACAGGATCCGAATTCACCCCTCCACTTT. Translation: CASSDKGQDPNSPLHF.

The CDR3 region has the DNA TGTGCCAGCTCACCACCGGGACAGTCTGGAAACACCATATATTTT. It specifies CASSPPGQSGNTIYF. The chain has TRBV18 and TRBJ1-3; TRBD1 agrees at 7 bases. Germline CDR1 is KGHSH and CDR2 is LQKENI. The CDR3 totals 15 residues. Trimming cost V 0 bases and J 1 base; bases outside gene matches: 0.

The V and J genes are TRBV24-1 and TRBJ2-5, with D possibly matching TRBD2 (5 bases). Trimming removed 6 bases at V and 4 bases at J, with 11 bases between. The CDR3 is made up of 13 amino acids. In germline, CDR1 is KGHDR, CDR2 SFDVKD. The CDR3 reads CATSPGIGETQYF. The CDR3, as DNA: TGTGCCACCAGTCCCGGGATCGGAGAGACCCAGTACTTC.

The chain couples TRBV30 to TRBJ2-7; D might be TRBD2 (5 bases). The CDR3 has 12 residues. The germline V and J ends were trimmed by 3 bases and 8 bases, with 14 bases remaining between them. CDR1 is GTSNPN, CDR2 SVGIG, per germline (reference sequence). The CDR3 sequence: CAWRVGDLKQYF. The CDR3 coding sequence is TGTGCCTGGAGGGTGGGAGATTTGAAGCAGTACTTC.

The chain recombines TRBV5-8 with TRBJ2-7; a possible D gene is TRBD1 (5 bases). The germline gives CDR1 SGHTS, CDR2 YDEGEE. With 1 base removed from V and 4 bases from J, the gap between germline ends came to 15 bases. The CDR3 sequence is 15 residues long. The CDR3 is CASSLYETDLYEQYF. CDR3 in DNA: TGTGCCAGCAGCTTGTACGAGACAGACCTATACGAGCAGTACTTC.

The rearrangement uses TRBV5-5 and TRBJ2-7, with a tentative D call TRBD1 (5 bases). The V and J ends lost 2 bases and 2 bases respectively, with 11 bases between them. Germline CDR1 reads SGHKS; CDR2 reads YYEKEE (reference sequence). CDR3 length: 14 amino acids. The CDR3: CASSLGVDAYEQYF. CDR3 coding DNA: TGTGCCAGCAGCTTAGGGGTCGATGCCTACGAGCAGTACTTC.

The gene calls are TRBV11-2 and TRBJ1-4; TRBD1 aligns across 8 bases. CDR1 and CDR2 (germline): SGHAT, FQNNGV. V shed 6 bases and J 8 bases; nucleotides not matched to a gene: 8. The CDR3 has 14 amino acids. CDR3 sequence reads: CASSSGTGYEKLFF. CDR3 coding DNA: TGTGCCAGCAGTTCCGGGACAGGTTACGAAAAACTGTTTTTT.

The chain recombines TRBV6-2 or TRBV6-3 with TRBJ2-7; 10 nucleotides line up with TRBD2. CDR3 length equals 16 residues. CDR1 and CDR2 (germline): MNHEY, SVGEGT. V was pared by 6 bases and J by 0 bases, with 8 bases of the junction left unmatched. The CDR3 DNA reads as TGTGCCAGCAGCTCCCCAATAGCGGGGGGCTCCTACGAGCAGTACTTC. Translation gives CASSSPIAGGSYEQYF.